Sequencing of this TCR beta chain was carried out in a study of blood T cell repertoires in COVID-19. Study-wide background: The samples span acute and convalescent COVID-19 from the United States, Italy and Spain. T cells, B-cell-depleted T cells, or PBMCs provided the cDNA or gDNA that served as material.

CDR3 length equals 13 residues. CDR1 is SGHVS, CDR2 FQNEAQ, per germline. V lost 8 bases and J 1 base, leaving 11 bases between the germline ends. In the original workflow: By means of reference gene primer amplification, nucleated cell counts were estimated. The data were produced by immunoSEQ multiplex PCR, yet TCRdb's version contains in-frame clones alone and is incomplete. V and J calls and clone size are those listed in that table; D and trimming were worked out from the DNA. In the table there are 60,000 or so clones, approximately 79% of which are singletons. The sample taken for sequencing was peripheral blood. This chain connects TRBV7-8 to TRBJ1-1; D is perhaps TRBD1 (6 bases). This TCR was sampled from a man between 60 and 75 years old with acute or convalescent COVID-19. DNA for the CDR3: TGTGCCAGCGCCCCGGGACAGAACACTGAAGCTTTCTTT. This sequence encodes CASAPGQNTEAFF.